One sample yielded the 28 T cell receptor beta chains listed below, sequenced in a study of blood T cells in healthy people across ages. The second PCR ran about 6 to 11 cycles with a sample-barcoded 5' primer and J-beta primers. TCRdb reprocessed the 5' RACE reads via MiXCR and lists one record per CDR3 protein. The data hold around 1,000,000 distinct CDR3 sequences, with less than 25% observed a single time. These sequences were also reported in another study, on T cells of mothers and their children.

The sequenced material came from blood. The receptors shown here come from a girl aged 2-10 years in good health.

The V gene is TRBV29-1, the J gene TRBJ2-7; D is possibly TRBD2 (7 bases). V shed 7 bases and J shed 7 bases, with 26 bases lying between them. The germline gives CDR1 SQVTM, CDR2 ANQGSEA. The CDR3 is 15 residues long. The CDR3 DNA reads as TGCAGCGCCCGAAATCAGGGAAGGAGGGGGGGAGAGCAGTACTTC. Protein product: CSARNQGRRGGEQYF.

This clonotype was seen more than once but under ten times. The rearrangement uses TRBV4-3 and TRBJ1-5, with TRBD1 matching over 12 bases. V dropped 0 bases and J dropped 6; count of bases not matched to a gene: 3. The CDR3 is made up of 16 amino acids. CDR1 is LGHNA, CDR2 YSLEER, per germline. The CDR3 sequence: CASSQERGQGAQPQHF. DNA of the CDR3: TGCGCCAGCAGCCAAGAGAGGGGACAGGGGGCTCAGCCCCAGCATTTT.

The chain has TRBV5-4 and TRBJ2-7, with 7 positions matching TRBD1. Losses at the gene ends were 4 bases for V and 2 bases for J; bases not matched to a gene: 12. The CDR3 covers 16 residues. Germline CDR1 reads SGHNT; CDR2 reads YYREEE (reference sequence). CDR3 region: CASSPETGMEAYEQYF. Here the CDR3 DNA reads TGTGCCAGCAGCCCTGAGACAGGGATGGAGGCCTACGAGCAGTACTTC.

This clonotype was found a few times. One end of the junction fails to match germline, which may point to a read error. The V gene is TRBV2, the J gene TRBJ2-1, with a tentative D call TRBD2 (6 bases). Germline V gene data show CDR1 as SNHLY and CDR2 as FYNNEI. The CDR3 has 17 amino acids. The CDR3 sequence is CASSEVPGGAAYNEQFF. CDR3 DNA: TGTGCCAGCAGCGAAGTTCCCGGCGGGGCCGCCTACAATGAGCAGTTCTTC.

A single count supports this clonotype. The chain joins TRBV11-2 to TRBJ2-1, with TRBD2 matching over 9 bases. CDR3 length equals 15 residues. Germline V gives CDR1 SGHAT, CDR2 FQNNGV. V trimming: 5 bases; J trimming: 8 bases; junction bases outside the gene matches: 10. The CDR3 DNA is TGTGCCAGCAGCCAGACTAGCGGTTCGTACGATGAGCAGTTCTTC. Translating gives CASSQTSGSYDEQFF.

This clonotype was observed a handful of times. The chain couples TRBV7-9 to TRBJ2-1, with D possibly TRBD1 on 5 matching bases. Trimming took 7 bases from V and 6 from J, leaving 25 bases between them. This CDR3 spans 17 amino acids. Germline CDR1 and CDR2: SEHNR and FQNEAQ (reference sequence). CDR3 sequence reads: CASTQGGSGLGPNEQFF. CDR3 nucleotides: TGTGCCAGCACCCAAGGTGGTTCAGGGTTGGGGCCCAATGAGCAGTTCTTC.

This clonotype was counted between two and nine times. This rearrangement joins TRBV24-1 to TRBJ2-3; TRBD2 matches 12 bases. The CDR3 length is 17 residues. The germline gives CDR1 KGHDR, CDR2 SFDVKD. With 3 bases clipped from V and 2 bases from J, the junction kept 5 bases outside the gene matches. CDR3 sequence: CATSDTLAGGPTDTQYF. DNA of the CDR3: TGTGCCACCAGTGATACCCTAGCGGGGGGGCCCACAGATACGCAGTATTTT.

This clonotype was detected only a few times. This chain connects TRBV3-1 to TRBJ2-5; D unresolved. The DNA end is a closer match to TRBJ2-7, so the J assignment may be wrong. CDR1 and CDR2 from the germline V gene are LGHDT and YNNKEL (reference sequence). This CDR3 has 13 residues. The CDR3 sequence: CASSQPFPYEQYF. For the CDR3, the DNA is TGTGCCAGCAGCCAGCCATTTCCCTACGAGCAGTACTTC.

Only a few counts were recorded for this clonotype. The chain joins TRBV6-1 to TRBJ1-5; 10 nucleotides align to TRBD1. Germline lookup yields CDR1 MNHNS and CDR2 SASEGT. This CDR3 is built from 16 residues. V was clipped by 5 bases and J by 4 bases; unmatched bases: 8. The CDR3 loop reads CASSRQGAAQNQPQHF. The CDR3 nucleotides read TGTGCCAGCAGTAGACAGGGGGCTGCCCAAAATCAGCCCCAGCATTTT.

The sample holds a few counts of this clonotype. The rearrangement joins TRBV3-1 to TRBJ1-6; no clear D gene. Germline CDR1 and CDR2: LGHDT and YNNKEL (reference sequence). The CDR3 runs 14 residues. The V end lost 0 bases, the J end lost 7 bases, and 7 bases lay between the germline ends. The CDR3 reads CASSQDVRNSPLHF. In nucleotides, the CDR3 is TGTGCCAGCAGCCAAGATGTTCGCAATTCACCCCTCCACTTT.

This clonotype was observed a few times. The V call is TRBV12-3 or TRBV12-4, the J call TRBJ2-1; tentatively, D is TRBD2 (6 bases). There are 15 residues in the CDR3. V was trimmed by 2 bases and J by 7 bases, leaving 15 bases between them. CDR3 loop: CASSLSGGGRNEQFF. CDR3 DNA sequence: TGTGCCAGCAGTTTAAGCGGCGGTGGGAGGAATGAGCAGTTCTTC.

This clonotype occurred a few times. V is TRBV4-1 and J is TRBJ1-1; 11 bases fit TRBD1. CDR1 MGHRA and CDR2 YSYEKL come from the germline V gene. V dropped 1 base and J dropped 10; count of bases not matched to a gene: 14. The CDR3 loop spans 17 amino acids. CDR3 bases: TGCGCCAGCAGCCAAGTTTGGACAGGGGGCTGGGAAGCGGGAGCTTTCTTT. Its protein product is CASSQVWTGGWEAGAFF.

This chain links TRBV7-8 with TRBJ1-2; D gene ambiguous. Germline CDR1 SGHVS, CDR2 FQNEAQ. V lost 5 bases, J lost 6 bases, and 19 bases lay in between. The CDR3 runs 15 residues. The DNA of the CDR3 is TGTGCCAGCAGCCCCCGCGGTTTCCGGCAAGATGGCTACACCTTC. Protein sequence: CASSPRGFRQDGYTF.

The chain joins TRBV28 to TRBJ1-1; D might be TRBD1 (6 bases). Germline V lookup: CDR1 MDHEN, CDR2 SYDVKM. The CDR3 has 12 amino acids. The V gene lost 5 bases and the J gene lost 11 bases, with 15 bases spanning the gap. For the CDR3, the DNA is TGTGCCAGCAGTGGGGGGCGACCTCCGGCTTTCTTT. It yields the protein CASSGGRPPAFF.

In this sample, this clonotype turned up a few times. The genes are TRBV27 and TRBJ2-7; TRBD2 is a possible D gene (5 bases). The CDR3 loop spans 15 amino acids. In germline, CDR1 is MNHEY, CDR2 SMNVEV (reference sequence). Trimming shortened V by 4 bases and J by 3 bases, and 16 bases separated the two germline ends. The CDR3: CASSWSGFGDYEQYF. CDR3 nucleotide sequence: TGTGCCAGCAGTTGGTCCGGGTTCGGGGACTACGAGCAGTACTTC.

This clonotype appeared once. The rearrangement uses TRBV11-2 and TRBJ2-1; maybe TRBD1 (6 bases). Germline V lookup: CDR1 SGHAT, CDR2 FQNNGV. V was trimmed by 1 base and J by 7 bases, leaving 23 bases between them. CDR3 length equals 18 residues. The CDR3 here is CASSLGEAQGWRSNEQFF. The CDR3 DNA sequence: TGTGCCAGCAGCTTAGGCGAAGCACAGGGATGGAGGTCTAATGAGCAGTTCTTC.

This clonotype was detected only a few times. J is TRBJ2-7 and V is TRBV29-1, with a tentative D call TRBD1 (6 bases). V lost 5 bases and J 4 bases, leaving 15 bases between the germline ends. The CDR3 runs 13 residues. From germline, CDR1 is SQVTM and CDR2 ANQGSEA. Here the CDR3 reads CSVRTAERYEQYF. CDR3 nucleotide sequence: TGCAGCGTTAGGACAGCGGAACGATACGAGCAGTACTTC.

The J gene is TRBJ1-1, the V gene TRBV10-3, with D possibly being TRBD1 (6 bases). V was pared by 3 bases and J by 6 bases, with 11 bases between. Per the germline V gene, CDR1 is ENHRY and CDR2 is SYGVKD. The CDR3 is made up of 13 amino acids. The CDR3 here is CAISEPGVPEAFF. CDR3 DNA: TGTGCCATCAGTGAACCAGGGGTCCCTGAAGCTTTCTTT.

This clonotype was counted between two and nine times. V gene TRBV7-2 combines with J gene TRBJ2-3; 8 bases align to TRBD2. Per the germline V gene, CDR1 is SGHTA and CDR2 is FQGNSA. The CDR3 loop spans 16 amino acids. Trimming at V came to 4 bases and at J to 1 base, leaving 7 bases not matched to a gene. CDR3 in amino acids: CASSSYPGLGTDTQYF. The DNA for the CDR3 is TGTGCCAGCAGCTCTTACCCGGGACTAGGCACAGATACGCAGTATTTT.

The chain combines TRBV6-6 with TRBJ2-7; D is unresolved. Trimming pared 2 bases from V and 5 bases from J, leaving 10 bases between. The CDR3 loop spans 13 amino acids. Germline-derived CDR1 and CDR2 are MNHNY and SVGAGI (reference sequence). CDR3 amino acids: CASSYTNHHEQYF. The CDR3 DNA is TGTGCCAGCAGTTACACAAATCACCACGAGCAGTACTTC.

The CDR3 spells CASRRQGSNQPQHF. DNA of the CDR3: TGTGCCAGCAGACGACAGGGGAGCAATCAGCCCCAGCATTTT. This chain links TRBV12-3 or TRBV12-4 with TRBJ1-5, with TRBD1 identical over 8 bases. The CDR3 runs 14 residues. V shed 6 bases and J 1 base; nucleotides not matched to a gene: 2.

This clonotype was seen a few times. CDR3 bases: TGTGCCAGCAGTTCGGGAGGTGGGTTGGACTACAATGAGCAGTTCTTC. This translates into CASSSGGGLDYNEQFF. The chain joins TRBV7-6 to TRBJ2-1; 7 nucleotides match TRBD2. The CDR3 loop spans 16 amino acids. Germline values: CDR1 SGHVS, CDR2 FNYEAQ. Trimming took 6 bases from V and 3 from J; bases not matched to a gene: 11.

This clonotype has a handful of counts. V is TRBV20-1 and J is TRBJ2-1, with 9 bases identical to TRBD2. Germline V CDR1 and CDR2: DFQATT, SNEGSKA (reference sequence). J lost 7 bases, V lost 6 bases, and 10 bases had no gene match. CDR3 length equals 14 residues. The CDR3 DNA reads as TGCAGTGCAGAAATAGCGGGAGTATGGAATGAGCAGTTCTTC. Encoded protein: CSAEIAGVWNEQFF.

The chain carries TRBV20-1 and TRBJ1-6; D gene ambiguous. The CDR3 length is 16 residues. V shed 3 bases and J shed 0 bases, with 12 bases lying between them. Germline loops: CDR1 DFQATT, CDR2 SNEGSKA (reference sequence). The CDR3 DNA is TGCAGTGCTAGCTTCCTCTTAAGCTCCTATAATTCACCCCTCCACTTT. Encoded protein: CSASFLLSSYNSPLHF.

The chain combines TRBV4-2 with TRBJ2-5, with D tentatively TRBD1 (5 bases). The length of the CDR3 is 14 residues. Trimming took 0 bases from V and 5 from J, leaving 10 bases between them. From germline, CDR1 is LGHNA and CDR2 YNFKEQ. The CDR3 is CASSQEAGLETQYF. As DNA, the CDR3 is TGTGCCAGCAGCCAAGAAGCAGGGTTGGAGACCCAGTACTTC.

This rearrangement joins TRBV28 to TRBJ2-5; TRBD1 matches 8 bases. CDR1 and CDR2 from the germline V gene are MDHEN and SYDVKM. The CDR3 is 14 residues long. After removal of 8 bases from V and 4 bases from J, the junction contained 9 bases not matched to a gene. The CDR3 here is CASPPGDRGETQYF. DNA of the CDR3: TGTGCCAGCCCTCCTGGCGACAGGGGAGAGACCCAGTACTTC.

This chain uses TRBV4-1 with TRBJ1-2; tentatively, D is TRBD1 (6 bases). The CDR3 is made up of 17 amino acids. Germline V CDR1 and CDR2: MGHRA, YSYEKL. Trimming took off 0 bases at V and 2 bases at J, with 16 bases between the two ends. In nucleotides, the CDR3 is TGCGCCAGCAGCCAAGATGGAGGAACAGGGACGAACTATGGCTACACCTTC. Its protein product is CASSQDGGTGTNYGYTF.

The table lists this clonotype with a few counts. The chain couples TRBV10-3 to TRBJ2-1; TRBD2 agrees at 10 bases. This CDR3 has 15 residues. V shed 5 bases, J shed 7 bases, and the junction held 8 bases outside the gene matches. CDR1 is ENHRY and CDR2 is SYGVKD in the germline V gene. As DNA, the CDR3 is TGTGCCATCAGTACCCTAGCGGGGGAAGGTAATGAGCAGTTCTTC. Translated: CAISTLAGEGNEQFF.